The 30 T cell receptor beta chains reported below all come from one sample, sequenced in a study of CD8+ T cells in alopecia areata. As the sequencing template, cDNA was produced by extracting RNA and reverse transcribing it. Clones were read by immunoSEQ multiplex PCR, and TCRdb kept only the in-frame ones, dropping some. The table has about 200,000 clones, nearly 60% seen once; the top ten hold 5.5%. Treatment reported: oral pan-JAK inhibitor, 5-10 mg twice daily. The sequenced sample was CD4+ T cells sorted from blood, obtained at week 24, from a patient treated with tofacitinib. These receptors were collected from a human donor with alopecia areata.

In the case of this clone: Other DNA sequences in the same sample also yield this CDR3. This chain joins TRBV5-1 and TRBJ2-2; D unclear. CDR3 length: 13 residues. The V and J ends lost 0 bases and 4 bases respectively, with 4 bases between them. Looked up from germline, CDR1 is SGHRS and CDR2 is YFSETQ. The DNA of the CDR3 is TGCGCCAGCAGCTTGGTGGGCACCGGGGAGCTGTTTTTT. It encodes CASSLVGTGELFF.

The chain recombines TRBV5-1 with TRBJ2-2, with D uncertain. V lost 0 bases to trimming and J lost 7 bases, with 4 bases between them. This CDR3 has 12 amino acids. Germline values: CDR1 SGHRS, CDR2 YFSETQ. This CDR3 is CASSLVDGELFF. DNA of the CDR3: TGCGCCAGCAGCTTGGTTGACGGGGAGCTGTTTTTT.

V is TRBV30 and J is TRBJ1-2; D is possibly TRBD1 (5 bases). CDR3 length: 14 amino acids. Trimming stripped 6 bases from V and 4 bases from J, with 18 bases between. The germline CDR1 and CDR2 sequences are GTSNPN and SVGIG (reference sequence). The CDR3 reads CACSVVGRAYGYTF. CDR3 coding DNA: TGTGCCTGTTCTGTCGTGGGGCGCGCCTATGGCTACACCTTC.

Points on this clone: A junction boundary mismatches the germline segment, possibly from a read error. V is TRBV2 and J is TRBJ1-2; D is unclear. The germline V gene has CDR1 SNHLY and CDR2 FYNNEI. The CDR3 has 12 amino acids. The CDR3 sequence: CATSRENYGYTF. The CDR3, as DNA: TGTGCCACCAGTCGGGAAAACTATGGCTACACCTTC.

The chain couples TRBV7-2 to TRBJ2-4; TRBD2 matches at 11 bases. Losses at the gene ends were 5 bases for V and 9 bases for J; bases not matched to a gene: 6. Germline V lookup: CDR1 SGHTA, CDR2 FQGNSA. This CDR3 spans 14 amino acids. This CDR3 is CASSATSGGVIQYF. The CDR3 coding sequence is TGTGCCAGCAGCGCAACTAGCGGGGGCGTCATTCAGTACTTC.

This clone has only a few counts. The J gene is TRBJ2-7, the V gene TRBV29-1; 9 bases are shared with TRBD2. Trimming at V came to 4 bases and at J to 6 bases, leaving 10 bases not matched to a gene. This CDR3 contains 14 residues. Germline loops: CDR1 SQVTM, CDR2 ANQGSEA. This CDR3 reads CSVVLGGREGEQYF. The CDR3 coding sequence is TGCAGCGTTGTCCTAGGCGGGAGGGAAGGCGAGCAGTACTTC.

The CDR3 coding sequence is TGTGCCTGGAGTGTCGGACTAGCGGAAGGAGAGACCCAGTACTTC. This gives the protein CAWSVGLAEGETQYF. The chain carries TRBV30 and TRBJ2-5; 10 nucleotides agree with TRBD2. V dropped 0 bases and J dropped 4; count of bases not matched to a gene: 5. This CDR3 has 15 amino acids. In germline, CDR1 is GTSNPN, CDR2 SVGIG (reference sequence).

V usage is TRBV5-4 and J usage is TRBJ1-3; possibly TRBD1 for D (5 bases). Trimming took 0 bases from V and 15 from J, leaving 16 bases between them. Germline V gene data show CDR1 as SGHNT and CDR2 as YYREEE (reference sequence). This CDR3 is built from 13 residues. CDR3 DNA sequence: TGTGCCAGCAGCTTGGATCCGGGGGAGGCAGCATATTTT. Encoded protein: CASSLDPGEAAYF.

The J gene is TRBJ2-7, the V gene TRBV6-1; 8 bases align to TRBD1. Germline values: CDR1 MNHNS, CDR2 SASEGT. This CDR3 has 14 residues. With V trimmed by 7 bases and J by 3 bases, 8 bases remained unmatched. The CDR3 protein is CASTPDRVGYEQYF. The CDR3 nucleotides read TGTGCCAGCACCCCGGACAGGGTAGGCTACGAGCAGTACTTC.

V is TRBV29-1 and J is TRBJ1-2; D unresolved. V dropped 7 bases and J dropped 4 bases, with 10 bases sitting between them. Germline CDR1 is SQVTM and CDR2 is ANQGSEA. The CDR3 sequence is 11 residues long. CDR3 sequence: CSAEGGYGYTF. DNA of the CDR3: TGCAGCGCGGAGGGAGGCTATGGCTACACCTTC.

V and J are TRBV9 and TRBJ1-1; D is ambiguous. The V gene's germline CDR1 is SGDLS and CDR2 YYNGEE. Trimming took 3 bases from V and 3 from J, leaving 9 bases between them. The length of the CDR3 is 13 residues. The CDR3, as DNA: TGTGCCAGCAGCGCCCGGGGATACACTGAAGCTTTCTTT. It is translated as CASSARGYTEAFF. Filled out from reference TRBV9 and TRBJ1-1, the complete variable domain reads DSGVTQTPKHLITATGQRVTLRCSPRSGDLSVYWYQQSLDQGLQFLIQYYNGEERAKGNILERFSAQQFPDLHSELNLSSLELGDSALYFCASSARGYTEAFFGQGTRLTVV.

This rearrangement joins TRBV5-4 to TRBJ2-3; possibly TRBD2 for D (6 bases). The V and J ends lost 5 bases and 6 bases respectively, with 16 bases between them. This CDR3 spans 14 amino acids. The germline V gene encodes CDR1 SGHNT and CDR2 YYREEE (reference sequence). This chain's CDR3 is CASSQSVLADTQYF. The CDR3 DNA reads as TGTGCCAGCAGTCAGTCAGTACTAGCTGATACGCAGTATTTT.

This chain uses TRBV4-1 with TRBJ1-2, with a tentative D call TRBD1 (6 bases). Trimming cost V 1 base and J 8 bases, with 14 bases left between them. CDR1 and CDR2 from the germline V gene are MGHRA and YSYEKL. The CDR3 totals 14 residues. The CDR3 loop reads CASSQVRTDGGYTF. The CDR3 DNA sequence: TGCGCCAGCAGCCAAGTACGGACAGATGGGGGCTACACCTTC.

V and J are TRBV7-2 and TRBJ2-1, with D perhaps assigned TRBD1 or TRBD2 (5 bases each). This CDR3 has 15 amino acids. CDR1 and CDR2 (germline): SGHTA, FQGNSA. V lost 5 bases and J 5 bases, leaving 16 bases between the germline ends. The CDR3 DNA is TGTGCCAGCAGCGACACCGGGACGGTCCACAATGAGCAGTTCTTC. Encoded protein: CASSDTGTVHNEQFF.

This clone was counted between two and nine times. The chain is built from TRBV7-2 and TRBJ1-4; D remains unclear. CDR3 length: 12 residues. Germline CDR1 is SGHTA and CDR2 is FQGNSA. Trimming took off 2 bases at V and 7 bases at J, with 5 bases between the two ends. As DNA, the CDR3 is TGTGCCAGCAGCTTATCGGGTGAAAAACTGTTTTTT. It translates to CASSLSGEKLFF.

This clone turned up a few times. This chain joins TRBV19 and TRBJ2-3, with D possibly called TRBD1 or TRBD2 (5 bases each). The CDR3 length is 13 residues. CDR1 LNHDA and CDR2 SQIVND come from the germline V gene (reference sequence). Trimming removed 6 bases at V and 6 bases at J, with 13 bases between. The CDR3 sequence: CASRLGESDTQYF. CDR3 DNA sequence: TGTGCCAGTAGACTAGGGGAGAGTGATACGCAGTATTTT.

V gene TRBV6-5 combines with J gene TRBJ2-1, with 11 bases identical to TRBD2. Germline CDR1 is MNHEY and CDR2 is SVGAGI. CDR3 length: 14 residues. V gave up 5 bases and J gave up 7 bases; unmatched junction bases: 4. CDR3 region: CASSPSGRLNEQFF. CDR3 bases: TGTGCCAGCAGTCCTAGCGGGAGGCTTAATGAGCAGTTCTTC.

The chain couples TRBV6-1 to TRBJ2-1; no clear D gene. This CDR3 comprises 14 residues. Deletions cut 6 bases from V and 0 bases from J, with 9 bases between. Germline values: CDR1 MNHNS, CDR2 SASEGT. The CDR3 reads CASRGMGSYNEQFF. The CDR3 nucleotides read TGTGCCAGCAGGGGGATGGGCTCCTACAATGAGCAGTTCTTC.

This clone showed up just once. The DNA of the CDR3 is TGTGCCAGCAAGCCTCAGGAACACTATGGCTACACCTTC. Translation gives CASKPQEHYGYTF. V and J are TRBV6-6 and TRBJ1-2; the D is unclear. Germline V lookup: CDR1 MNHNY, CDR2 SVGAGI (reference sequence). Deletions cut 7 bases from V and 3 bases from J, with 12 bases between. The CDR3 loop spans 13 amino acids.

A single count supports this clone. In DNA, the CDR3 is TGTGCCAGCAGCGTAGCGCCAAACCCGGAGACCCAGTACTTC. It yields the protein CASSVAPNPETQYF. The rearrangement joins TRBV9 to TRBJ2-5; D gene unclear. Germline-derived CDR1 and CDR2 are SGDLS and YYNGEE. Trimming removed 0 bases from V and 5 bases from J, with 11 bases in between. This CDR3 has 14 amino acids. Full variable domain (missing parts from reference TRBV9 and TRBJ2-5): DSGVTQTPKHLITATGQRVTLRCSPRSGDLSVYWYQQSLDQGLQFLIQYYNGEERAKGNILERFSAQQFPDLHSELNLSSLELGDSALYFCASSVAPNPETQYFGPGTRLLVL.

This clone was picked up a small number of times. The chain carries TRBV29-1 and TRBJ2-3; TRBD2 matches at 9 bases. Losses at the gene ends were 7 bases for V and 1 base for J; bases not matched to a gene: 9. CDR3 size: 15 residues. The V gene's germline CDR1 is SQVTM and CDR2 ANQGSEA. This CDR3 reads CSATGGREGTDTQYF. DNA of the CDR3: TGCAGCGCCACCGGCGGGAGGGAAGGCACAGATACGCAGTATTTT.

The V call is TRBV11-3, the J call TRBJ1-1; D possibly corresponds to TRBD1 (5 bases). Germline values: CDR1 SGHNT, CDR2 YENEEA. Trimming removed 1 base at V and 5 bases at J, with 8 bases between. This CDR3 is built from 13 residues. Here the CDR3 reads CASSLVGTTEAFF. Here the CDR3 DNA reads TGTGCCAGCAGCTTAGTAGGGACGACTGAAGCTTTCTTT.

The sample holds a few counts of this clone. V is TRBV18 and J is TRBJ2-7, with TRBD1 identical over 7 bases. The length of the CDR3 is 12 residues. The V segment lost 3 bases and the J segment 9 bases; nucleotides outside the gene matches: 5. Germline CDR1 and CDR2: KGHSH and LQKENI. The CDR3 sequence is CASSPQGERQYF. CDR3 nucleotide sequence: TGTGCCAGCTCACCTCAGGGGGAACGGCAGTACTTC.

This clone turned up a few times. V and J are TRBV30 and TRBJ1-5, with D hard to call. V was shortened by 1 base and J by 0 bases, with 19 bases between the two germline ends. There are 18 residues in the CDR3. The germline gives CDR1 GTSNPN, CDR2 SVGIG (reference sequence). In DNA form, the CDR3 reads TGTGCCTGGAGTGGTCCTGATGGGCAGAGTCATAGCAATCAGCCCCAGCATTTT. Its translation is CAWSGPDGQSHSNQPQHF.

J is TRBJ1-1 and V is TRBV5-1; D unresolved. The germline V gene has CDR1 SGHRS and CDR2 YFSETQ. The V end lost 1 base, the J end lost 1 base, and 17 bases lay between the germline ends. CDR3 size: 17 residues. The CDR3 DNA reads TGCGCCAGCAGCTTGAGTCCGGGGTTACGTCCGAACACTGAAGCTTTCTTT. Its protein product is CASSLSPGLRPNTEAFF. Using reference TRBV5-1 and TRBJ1-1 for the parts outside the CDR3, the full variable domain is KAGVTQTPRYLIKTRGQQVTLSCSPISGHRSVSWYQQTPGQGLQFLFEYFSETQRNKGNFPGRFSGRQFSNSRSEMNVSTLELGDSALYLCASSLSPGLRPNTEAFFGQGTRLTVV.

The chain's CDR3 is CSVMEDTDTQYF. The CDR3, as DNA: TGCAGCGTCATGGAGGACACAGATACGCAGTATTTT. The J gene is TRBJ2-3, the V gene TRBV29-1, with D perhaps matching TRBD2 (5 bases). This CDR3 is built from 12 residues. The germline V and J ends were trimmed by 6 bases and 2 bases, with 9 bases remaining between them. The germline V gene has CDR1 SQVTM and CDR2 ANQGSEA.

The V gene is TRBV29-1, the J gene TRBJ2-5, with 7 positions matching TRBD1. The CDR3 runs to 14 residues. Trimming cost V 0 bases and J 5 bases; bases outside gene matches: 6. Germline CDR1 SQVTM, CDR2 ANQGSEA. The CDR3 DNA is TGCAGCGTTGAAGATTCAGGGGGTAGTGAGACCCAGTACTTC. This translates into CSVEDSGGSETQYF.

The rearrangement uses TRBV7-3 and TRBJ2-2; D gene uncertain. CDR1 is SGHTA and CDR2 is FQGTGA in the germline V gene. This CDR3 is built from 16 residues. V was trimmed by 5 bases and J by 5 bases, leaving 18 bases between them. The CDR3 DNA reads TGTGCCAGCAGCCCAACATCCAGGCTGGGGACCGGGGAGCTGTTTTTT. Translated: CASSPTSRLGTGELFF.

The chain uses TRBV9 and TRBJ2-5; 7 nucleotides align to TRBD2. CDR1 and CDR2 from the germline V gene are SGDLS and YYNGEE. The CDR3 sequence is 15 residues long. V was pared by 2 bases and J by 0 bases, with 4 bases of the junction left unmatched. CDR3 protein: CASSVGAGNQETQYF. The CDR3 bases are TGTGCCAGCAGCGTTGGAGCGGGGAACCAAGAGACCCAGTACTTC.

The chain employs TRBV27 and TRBJ1-5; TRBD1 agrees at 8 bases. J was trimmed by 2 bases and V by 2 bases; bases with no gene match: 8. The germline V gene has CDR1 MNHEY and CDR2 SMNVEV (reference sequence). The length of the CDR3 is 17 residues. DNA of the CDR3: TGTGCCAGCAGTTTAAGGCAACAGGGGGGTGGCAATCAGCCCCAGCATTTT. It is translated as CASSLRQQGGGNQPQHF.